This passage covers 4 T cell receptor beta chains from one sample sequenced in a study of shared clonotypes between healthy human individuals. Sequencing was performed with immunoSEQ multiplex PCR; in TCRdb, only in-frame clones are kept and a portion is missing. The data hold 2 million to 2.5 million clones, with more than 90% observed a single time. The sequenced material came from naive CD4+ T cells sorted from blood. Stated subset: CD45RA+ positively selected. These receptors all come from a man aged 18 to 35 in good health.

This chain uses TRBV21-1 with TRBJ2-3; the listed D gene, TRBD1, was not tested against the DNA. TRBV21-1 is a documented pseudogene. CDR3 length: 14 amino acids. The CDR3 here is CASSQGRRADTQYF. CDR3 coding DNA: TGTGCCAGCAGCCAGGGAAGACGGGCAGATACGCAGTATTTT.

About this clone: Different DNA sequences within this sample yield the same CDR3. The rearrangement links TRBV30 to TRBJ2-5; a possible D gene is TRBD2 (6 bases). V was trimmed by 0 bases and J by 5 bases, leaving 10 bases between them. The germline V gene encodes CDR1 GTSNPN and CDR2 SVGIG (reference sequence). The length of the CDR3 is 13 residues. The CDR3 DNA is TGTGCCTGGAGTGTAGGCGGGAAGGAGACCCAGTACTTC. Translated: CAWSVGGKETQYF.

Of note for this clone: Within the sample, other DNA sequences also encode this same CDR3. The V call is TRBV6-1, the J call TRBJ2-2, with unresolved D. V lost 5 bases, J lost 5 bases, and 9 bases lay in between. The germline V gene encodes CDR1 MNHNS and CDR2 SASEGT. The CDR3 is made up of 13 amino acids. In nucleotides, the CDR3 is TGTGCCAGCAGTACCGCCCTGACCGGGGAGCTGTTTTTT. Translation gives CASSTALTGELFF.

This chain links TRBV5-4 with TRBJ2-1, with D possibly matching TRBD2 (5 bases). Germline V gene sequence: CDR1 SGHNT, CDR2 YYREEE (reference sequence). Trimming took 2 bases from V and 3 from J, leaving 15 bases between them. The CDR3 is 16 amino acids. The CDR3 region is CASSFTRSAFYNEQFF. The CDR3 DNA follows: TGTGCCAGCAGCTTTACTCGTAGCGCGTTCTACAATGAGCAGTTCTTC.